This T cell receptor (beta chain) was observed in a study of T cell responses to AZD1222 COVID-19 vaccine (dated by TCRdb to 2020 to 2023). Some background on the complete study: A total of approximately 250 trial participants underwent TCR sequencing, of whom 200 to 220 had received two doses of AZD1222 and roughly 26 had received two doses of the MenACWY control vaccine. Trial participants were enrolled into age subgroups of 18-55, 56-69 and 70-plus years, which contained approximately 150, 28 and 58 TCR-sequenced participants, respectively. The study at large found these results: The 56-69-year group was small, and its depth increase did not reach significance, likely because of low power. Conclusions about previously exposed vaccinees were limited because only six AZD1222 recipients were SARS-CoV-2 seropositive at baseline. Vaccine-associated CD4 TCRs spanned the whole spike protein, with dominant responses in regions 160-218 and 743-854. After two AZD1222 doses, both the breadth and the depth of spike-specific TCRs were significantly higher than at day 0 and than in MenACWY recipients. Because no day 14 peak-response samples were available, repertoires were characterized only after the peak T cell response. Reportedly, almost half of the unique spike-specific TCRs recognized epitopes lying outside the regions that are mutated in the B.1.351 and B.1.1.7 variants. Most participants were white British and females outnumbered males, and the authors suggested that clonal diversity may have been underestimated.

Remarks on this clone: This clone's antigen is unknown. No quality values exist for individual bases; no much larger clone is one base distant.

The meaning of the sample's time point label: about 28 days (+/-7) after the second vaccine dose. The meaning of the sample's treatment or condition label: meningococcal conjugate vaccine given as trial control. Samples from vaccinated people were obtained from the UK trials COV001 and COV002, which included a single-blind randomized controlled phase 2/3 trial of AZD1222 (ChAdOx1 nCoV-19) in healthy adults. For TCRbeta chain sequencing, PBMC samples were collected from trial participants at day 0 and at day 28 after the second dose. The CDR3 regions of human TCRbeta chains were analyzed by immunosequencing. As for the authors' bioinformatics: Repertoire TCRs were matched against a reference library of SARS-CoV-2-specific TCRs generated with the MIRA antigen-specificity platform. Breadth was defined as the fraction of unique TCRs that were SARS-CoV-2-associated. Depth was defined as the fraction of total T cells that were SARS-CoV-2-associated. Using the MIRA data, each spike-specific TCR was assigned both to the spike region to which the TCR was reactive and to a CD4 or CD8 class. Log10-transformed breadth and depth values were compared by one-way ANOVA with Sidak's multiple comparisons tests. Imported from immuneACCESS, the table was reduced by TCRdb to in-frame sequences with V and J called. These copies leave out some clones; in studies compared against another copy, an unresolved V gene accounts for under half, and the cause of the remainder is not known. Clone size and V and J calls were adopted from that table, with D and trimming inferred from the DNA. The sample yields about 180,000 clones; 85% to 95% were counted once. Of the sample, about 1% is held by the ten largest clones.

The CDR3 goes from the cysteine to the phenylalanine over 13 residues. The sequence is cut down to CDR3 DNA, 39 bases in frame from base 1. Reading the germline V gene gives CDR1 KGHDR and CDR2 SFDVKD. V sheds 4 bases and J sheds 8 bases, leaving 13 bases between their ends. This chain joins TRBV24-1 to TRBJ1-2; the D region possibly corresponds to TRBD1 (6 bases align). The TCR originated in an adult who received the MenACWY meningococcal vaccine as a control. Sequenced here: peripheral blood, sampled 28 days after the second dose of the MenACWY control vaccine. CDR3 reads: CATSDPSGGGYTF. The DNA sequence is given as TGTGCCACCAGTGACCCCTCGGGGGGCGGCTACACCTTC.